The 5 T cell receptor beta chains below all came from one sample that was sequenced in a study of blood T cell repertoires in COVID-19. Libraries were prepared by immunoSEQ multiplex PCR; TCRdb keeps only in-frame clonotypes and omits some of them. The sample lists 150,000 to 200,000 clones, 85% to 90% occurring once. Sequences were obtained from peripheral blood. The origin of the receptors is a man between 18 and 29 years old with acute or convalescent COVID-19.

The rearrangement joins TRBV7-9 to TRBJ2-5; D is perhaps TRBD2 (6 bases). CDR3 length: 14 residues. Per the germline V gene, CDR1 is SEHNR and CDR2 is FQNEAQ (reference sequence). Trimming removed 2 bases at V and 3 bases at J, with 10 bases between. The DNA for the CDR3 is TGTGCCAGCAGCTTACTCGGGGGTGAAGAGACCCAGTACTTC. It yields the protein CASSLLGGEETQYF.

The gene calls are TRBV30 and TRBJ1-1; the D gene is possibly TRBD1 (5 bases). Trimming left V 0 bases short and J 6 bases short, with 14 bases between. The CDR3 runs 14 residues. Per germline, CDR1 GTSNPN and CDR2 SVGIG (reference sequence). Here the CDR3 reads CAWSVAGTRAEAFF. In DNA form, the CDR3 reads TGTGCCTGGAGTGTCGCAGGGACTAGGGCTGAAGCTTTCTTT.

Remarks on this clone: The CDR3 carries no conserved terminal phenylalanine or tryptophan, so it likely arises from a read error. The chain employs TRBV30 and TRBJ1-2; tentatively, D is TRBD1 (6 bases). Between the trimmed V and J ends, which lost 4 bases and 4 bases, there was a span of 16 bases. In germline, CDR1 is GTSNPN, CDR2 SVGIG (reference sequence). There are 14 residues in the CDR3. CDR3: CAWKRGRGSYGYTL. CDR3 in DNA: TGTGCCTGGAAGAGGGGGAGGGGATCCTATGGCTACACCCTC.

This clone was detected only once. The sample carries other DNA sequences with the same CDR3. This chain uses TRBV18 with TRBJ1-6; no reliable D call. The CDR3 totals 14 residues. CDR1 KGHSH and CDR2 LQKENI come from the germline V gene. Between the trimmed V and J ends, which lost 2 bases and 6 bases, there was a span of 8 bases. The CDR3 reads CASSPEGGNSPLHF. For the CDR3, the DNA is TGTGCCAGCTCACCAGAGGGAGGTAATTCACCCCTCCACTTT.

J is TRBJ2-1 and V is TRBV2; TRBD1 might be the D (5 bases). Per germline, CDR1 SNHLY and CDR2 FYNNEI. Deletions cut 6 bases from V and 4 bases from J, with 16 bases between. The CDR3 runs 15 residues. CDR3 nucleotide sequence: TGTGCCAGCAGCGACAGAAGTGGGCCGTACAATGAGCAGTTCTTC. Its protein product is CASSDRSGPYNEQFF. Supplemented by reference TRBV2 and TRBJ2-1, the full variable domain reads EPEVTQTPSHQVTQMGQEVILRCVPISNHLYFYWYRQILGQKVEFLVSFYNNEISEKSEIFDDQFSVERPDGSNFTLKIRSTKLEDSAMYFCASSDRSGPYNEQFFGPGTRLTVL.